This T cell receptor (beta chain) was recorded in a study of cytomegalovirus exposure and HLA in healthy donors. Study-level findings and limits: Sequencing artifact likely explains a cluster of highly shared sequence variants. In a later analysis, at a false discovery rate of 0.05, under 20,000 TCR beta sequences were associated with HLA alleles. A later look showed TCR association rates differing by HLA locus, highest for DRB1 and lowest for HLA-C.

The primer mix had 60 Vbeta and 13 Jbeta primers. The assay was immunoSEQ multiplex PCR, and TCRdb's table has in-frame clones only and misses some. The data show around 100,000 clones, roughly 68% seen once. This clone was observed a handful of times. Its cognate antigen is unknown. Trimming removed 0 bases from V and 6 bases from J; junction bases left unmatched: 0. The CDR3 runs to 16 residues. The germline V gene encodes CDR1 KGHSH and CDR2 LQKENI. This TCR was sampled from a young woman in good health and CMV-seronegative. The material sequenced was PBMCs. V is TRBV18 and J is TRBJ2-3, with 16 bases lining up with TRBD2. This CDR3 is CASSPPGLAGGDTQYF. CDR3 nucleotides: TGTGCCAGCTCACCACCGGGACTAGCGGGAGGGGATACGCAGTATTTT.